This TCR beta chain emerged from a study of blood T cell repertoires in COVID-19. Across the whole study: From T cells, B-cell-depleted T cells, or PBMCs came the material, which was cDNA or gDNA.

Seattle enrolled patients during active infection and tracked them longitudinally. The CDR3 sequence is 15 residues long. Deletions cut 3 bases from V and 0 bases from J, with 11 bases between. Germline loops: CDR1 SSHAT, CDR2 FNYEAQ (reference sequence). The repertoire was sequenced with immunoSEQ multiplex PCR; TCRdb's copy has only in-frame clones and lacks some. Among some 450,000 clones listed, around nine tenths were seen once. The sample was peripheral blood. The chain is built from TRBV7-7 and TRBJ1-2; the D is unclear. The TCR originated in a man younger than 35 with COVID-19, enrolled during active disease. The CDR3 region has the DNA TGTGCCAGCAGCTTCCCCTTCGTCGCTAACTATGGCTACACCTTC. It codes for CASSFPFVANYGYTF.